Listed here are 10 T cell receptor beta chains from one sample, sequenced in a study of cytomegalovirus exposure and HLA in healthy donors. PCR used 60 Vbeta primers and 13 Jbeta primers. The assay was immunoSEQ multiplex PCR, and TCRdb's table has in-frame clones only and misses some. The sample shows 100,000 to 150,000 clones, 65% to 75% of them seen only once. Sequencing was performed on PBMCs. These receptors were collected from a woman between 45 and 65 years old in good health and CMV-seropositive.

CDR3 nucleotides: TGTGCCAGCAGTTCCCCAGGAGGGACCCAGCCCCAGCATTTT. This translates into CASSSPGGTQPQHF. The rearrangement links TRBV6-5 to TRBJ1-5, with D possibly being TRBD1 (5 bases). Trimming removed 4 bases from V and 7 bases from J, with 14 bases in between. CDR1 is MNHEY and CDR2 is SVGAGI in the germline V gene. The CDR3 consists of 14 residues.

This CDR3 reads CASSQAGMGTEAFF. CDR3 nucleotide sequence: TGCGCCAGCAGCCAAGCAGGGATGGGCACTGAAGCTTTCTTT. The V call is TRBV4-1, the J call TRBJ1-1; TRBD1 is a possible D gene (5 bases). Trimming cost V 1 base and J 4 bases, with 10 bases left between them. The CDR3 totals 14 residues. CDR1 is MGHRA, CDR2 YSYEKL, per germline.

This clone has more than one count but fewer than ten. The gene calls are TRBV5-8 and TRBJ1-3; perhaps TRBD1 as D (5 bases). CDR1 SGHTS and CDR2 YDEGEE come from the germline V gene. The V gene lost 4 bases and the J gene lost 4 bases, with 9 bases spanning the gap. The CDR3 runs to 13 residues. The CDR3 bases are TGTGCCAGCAGCCGACAGCTGGGAAACACCATATATTTT. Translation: CASSRQLGNTIYF. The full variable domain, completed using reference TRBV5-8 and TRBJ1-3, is EAGVTQSPTHLIKTRGQQATLRCSPISGHTSVYWYQQALGLGLQFLLWYDEGEERNRGNFPPRFSGRQFPNYSSELNVNALELEDSALYLCASSRQLGNTIYFGEGSWLTVV.

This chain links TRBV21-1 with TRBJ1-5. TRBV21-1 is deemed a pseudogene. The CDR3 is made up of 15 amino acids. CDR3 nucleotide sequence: TGTGCCAGCAGCGCACACCGGGTACCCGGACAGCCCCAGCATTTT. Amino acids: CASSAHRVPGQPQHF.

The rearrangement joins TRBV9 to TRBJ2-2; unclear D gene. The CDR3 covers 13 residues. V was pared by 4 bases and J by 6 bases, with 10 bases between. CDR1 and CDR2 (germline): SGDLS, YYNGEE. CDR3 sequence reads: CASSPRFAGELFF. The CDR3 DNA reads TGTGCCAGCAGCCCCCGTTTTGCCGGGGAGCTGTTTTTT.

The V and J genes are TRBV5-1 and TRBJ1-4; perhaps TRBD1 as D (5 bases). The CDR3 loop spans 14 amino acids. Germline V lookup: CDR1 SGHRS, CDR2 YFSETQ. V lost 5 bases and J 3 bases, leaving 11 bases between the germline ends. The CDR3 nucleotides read TGCGCCAGCAGAGGAGGGGCTTCTAATGAAAAACTGTTTTTT. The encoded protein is CASRGGASNEKLFF.

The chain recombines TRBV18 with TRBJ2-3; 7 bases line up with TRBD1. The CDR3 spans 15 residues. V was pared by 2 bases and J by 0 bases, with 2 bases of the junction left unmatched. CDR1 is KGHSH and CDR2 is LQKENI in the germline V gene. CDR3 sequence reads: CASSPVRGSTDTQYF. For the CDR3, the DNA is TGTGCCAGCTCACCAGTCAGGGGGAGCACAGATACGCAGTATTTT.

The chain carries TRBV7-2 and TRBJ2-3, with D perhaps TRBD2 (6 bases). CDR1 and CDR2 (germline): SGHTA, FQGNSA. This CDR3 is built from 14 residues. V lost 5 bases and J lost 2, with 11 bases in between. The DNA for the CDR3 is TGTGCCAGCAGCCGGGGACTTCACACAGATACGCAGTATTTT. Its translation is CASSRGLHTDTQYF. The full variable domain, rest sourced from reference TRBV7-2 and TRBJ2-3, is GAGVSQSPSNKVTEKGKDVELRCDPISGHTALYWYRQSLGQGLEFLIYFQGNSAPDKSGLPSDRFSAERTGGSVSTLTIQRTQQEDSAVYLCASSRGLHTDTQYFGPGTRLTVL.

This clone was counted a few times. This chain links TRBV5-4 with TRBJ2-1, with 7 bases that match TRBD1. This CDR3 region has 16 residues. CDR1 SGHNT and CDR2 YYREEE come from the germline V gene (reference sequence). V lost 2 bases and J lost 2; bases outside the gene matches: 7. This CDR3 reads CASSFTGVGPYNEQFF. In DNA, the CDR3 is TGTGCCAGCAGCTTTACAGGGGTTGGGCCCTACAATGAGCAGTTCTTC.

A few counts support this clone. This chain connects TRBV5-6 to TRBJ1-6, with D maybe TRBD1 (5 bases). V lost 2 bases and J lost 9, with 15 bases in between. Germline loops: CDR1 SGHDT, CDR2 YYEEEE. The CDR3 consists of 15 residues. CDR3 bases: TGTGCCAGCAGCTTAGGTCAGAAAACAGGTTCACCCCTCCACTTT. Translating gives CASSLGQKTGSPLHF. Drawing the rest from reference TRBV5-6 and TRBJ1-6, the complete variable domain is DAGVTQSPTHLIKTRGQQVTLRCSPKSGHDTVSWYQQALGQGPQFIFQYYEEEERQRGNFPDRFSGHQFPNYSSELNVNALLLGDSALYLCASSLGQKTGSPLHFGNGTRLTVT.